The 16 T cell receptor beta chains presented below share a single source sample, sequenced in a study of blood T cell repertoires in COVID-19. Assay: immunoSEQ multiplex PCR; the TCRdb copy retains only in-frame clones and omits some. The profile shows over 150,000 clones, over 80% of them singletons. The sequencing input was peripheral blood. The origin of the receptors is a woman aged 55-69 years with acute or convalescent COVID-19.

This chain links TRBV21-1 with TRBJ2-4; the D call of TRBD2 is as the table states it, not checked on the DNA. TRBV21-1 is deemed a pseudogene. This CDR3 is built from 10 residues. The CDR3 DNA reads TGTGTCTACCAAAAAAACATTCAGTACTTC. This codes for CVYQKNIQYF.

Only a few counts were recorded for this clone. This chain uses TRBV5-6 with TRBJ1-5; D gene uncertain. Trimming stripped 5 bases from V and 2 bases from J, with 11 bases between. Germline assignment: CDR1 SGHDT and CDR2 YYEEEE. The CDR3 runs 14 residues. CDR3 region: CASRLQGGNQPQHF. CDR3 in DNA: TGTGCCAGCAGGCTACAAGGAGGCAATCAGCCCCAGCATTTT.

The CDR3 DNA sequence: TGTGCCAGCATGAGGGACACGTATCAGCCCCAGCATTTT. Protein sequence: CASMRDTYQPQHF. This chain joins TRBV2 and TRBJ1-5; tentative D call: TRBD1 (6 bases). The CDR3 runs to 13 residues. CDR1 and CDR2 from the germline V gene are SNHLY and FYNNEI. V lost 7 bases to trimming and J lost 5 bases, with 12 bases between them.

This clone has more than one count but fewer than ten. This chain uses TRBV7-6 with TRBJ2-2; D might be TRBD2 (5 bases). The CDR3 sequence is 17 residues long. With 2 bases removed from V and 6 bases from J, the gap between germline ends came to 19 bases. Germline CDR1 SGHVS, CDR2 FNYEAQ. DNA for the CDR3: TGTGCCAGCAGCTTATCAGTATTGAGGGTTCCCCCCGGGGAGCTGTTTTTT. Translating gives CASSLSVLRVPPGELFF.

As DNA, the CDR3 is TGTGCCAGTAGTCCTCGTGCGGGGTTAGATCAGCCCCAGCATTTT. It translates to CASSPRAGLDQPQHF. The chain joins TRBV19 to TRBJ1-5, with D unresolved. The CDR3 is 15 residues long. V was pared by 5 bases and J by 5 bases, with 16 bases between. In germline, CDR1 is LNHDA, CDR2 SQIVND (reference sequence).

V is TRBV5-4 and J is TRBJ1-4; D is unresolved. Trimming took off 4 bases at V and 0 bases at J, with 7 bases between the two ends. CDR3 length: 14 residues. In germline, CDR1 is SGHNT, CDR2 YYREEE (reference sequence). CDR3 sequence: CASSPYATNEKLFF. Here the CDR3 DNA reads TGTGCCAGCAGCCCGTATGCAACTAATGAAAAACTGTTTTTT.

This clone was recorded only once. The DNA for the CDR3 is TGTGCCAGCAGTTTGACATACAACCACACCTTC. This sequence encodes CASSLTYNHTF. The rearrangement joins TRBV28 to TRBJ1-2; D uncertain. The CDR3 loop spans 11 amino acids. V dropped 3 bases and J dropped 12 bases, with 11 bases sitting between them. Germline CDR1 and CDR2: MDHEN and SYDVKM.

The chain joins TRBV3-1 (or the pseudogene TRBV3-2) to TRBJ1-5; 9 nucleotides match TRBD1. Germline CDR1 and CDR2: LGHDT and YNNKEL (reference sequence). J lost 7 bases, V lost 6 bases, and 10 bases had no gene match. This CDR3 is built from 15 residues. CDR3 in DNA: TGTGCCAGCAGGCTGCCGGGACAGGGAAGACAGCCCCAGCATTTT. Translated: CASRLPGQGRQPQHF.

The rearrangement joins TRBV24-1 to TRBJ2-1, with 7 bases fitting TRBD2. Trimming at V came to 5 bases and at J to 4 bases, leaving 7 bases not matched to a gene. The germline CDR1 and CDR2 sequences are KGHDR and SFDVKD. This CDR3 comprises 15 residues. The CDR3 DNA sequence: TGTGCCACCAGTGCCGGGCGGGGGAGGTACAATGAGCAGTTCTTC. Its translation is CATSAGRGRYNEQFF.

In nucleotides, the CDR3 is TGTGCCAGCACCATAGGGACAAAAAAGGCCTACGAGCAGTACTTC. Translation: CASTIGTKKAYEQYF. The V gene is TRBV6-5, the J gene TRBJ2-7, with D possibly being TRBD1 (6 bases). The V gene lost 7 bases and the J gene lost 2 bases, with 18 bases spanning the gap. Per the germline V gene, CDR1 is MNHEY and CDR2 is SVGAGI. The CDR3 runs to 15 residues.

This chain links TRBV6-2 or TRBV6-3 with TRBJ1-2, with 7 bases aligning to TRBD1. Germline values: CDR1 MNHEY, CDR2 SVGEGT. CDR3 size: 17 residues. With V trimmed by 4 bases and J by 3 bases, 14 bases remained unmatched. The CDR3 protein is CASSSNRGPGAYYGYTF. The CDR3, as DNA: TGTGCCAGCAGTTCCAACAGGGGCCCTGGGGCCTACTATGGCTACACCTTC.

This clone was seen a few times. The V gene is TRBV5-1, the J gene TRBJ2-3; D is perhaps TRBD1 (6 bases). The V and J ends lost 4 bases and 2 bases respectively, with 20 bases between them. In germline, CDR1 is SGHRS, CDR2 YFSETQ. The CDR3 is 17 residues long. The CDR3 sequence: CASSATGLHRSTDTQYF. In nucleotides, the CDR3 is TGCGCCAGCAGCGCCACAGGGTTGCACCGATCCACAGATACGCAGTATTTT.

J is TRBJ2-6 and V is TRBV7-3; 7 bases map to TRBD1. Germline V gene sequence: CDR1 SGHTA, CDR2 FQGTGA. V lost 3 bases and J lost 2; bases outside the gene matches: 1. The length of the CDR3 is 15 residues. CDR3 sequence reads: CASSLTGTGANVLTF. CDR3 nucleotide sequence: TGTGCCAGCAGCTTGACAGGGACTGGGGCCAACGTCCTGACTTTC.

This clone was found once. The V call is TRBV5-1, the J call TRBJ2-6; D perhaps matches TRBD1 (6 bases). CDR1 is SGHRS, CDR2 YFSETQ, per germline. This CDR3 is 16 amino acids long. The V end lost 4 bases, the J end lost 3 bases, and 14 bases lay between the germline ends. The CDR3 DNA reads TGCGCCAGCAGCGTATTACAGGGTGTTGGGGCCAACGTCCTGACTTTC. Amino acid sequence: CASSVLQGVGANVLTF.

The chain links TRBV27 to TRBJ2-2; 12 nucleotides align to TRBD2. The ends lost 8 bases at V and 7 bases at J; junction bases unmatched: 8. This CDR3 is built from 15 residues. CDR1 is MNHEY and CDR2 is SMNVEV in the germline V gene (reference sequence). CDR3 loop: CASARLAGAVGELFF. CDR3 coding DNA: TGTGCCAGCGCAAGACTAGCGGGGGCGGTCGGGGAGCTGTTTTTT.

In its sample, this clone was seen many times. This chain joins TRBV6-4 and TRBJ2-3; 8 bases match TRBD2. The CDR3 covers 17 residues. V lost 4 bases to trimming and J lost 1 base; unmatched junction nucleotides: 10. Germline assignment: CDR1 MRHNA and CDR2 SNTAGT. CDR3 nucleotides: TGTGCCAGCAGTGCGGCGGGGGGCGGATACGGCACAGATACGCAGTATTTT. This encodes CASSAAGGGYGTDTQYF.